The rows below give T cell receptor beta chains drawn from one sample of a study of blood T cell repertoires in COVID-19. Clones were sequenced by immunoSEQ multiplex PCR, and TCRdb holds only the in-frame ones, with some missing. The sample comprises a few hundred thousand clones, about 88% of which are singletons, and 2.5% to 3% rests with the top ten. The sample was PBMCs or T cells enriched from blood (not recorded which). The receptors come from a woman in her twenties or thirties who had recovered from COVID-19. Each CDR3 is given with its conserved first and last residue. D genes are given only for firm matches. Clone sizes are given selectively: once, few, many, or a class where the clone is expanded.

abundance: .
j_gene: TRBJ1-5
d_gene: .
v_gene: TRBV4-2
CDR3nt: TGTGCCAGCAGCCAAGTGGCCAGAACCAATCAGCCCCAGCATTTT
CDR3aa: CASSQVARTNQPQHF

abundance: .
j_gene: TRBJ2-1
d_gene: TRBD2
v_gene: TRBV10-3
CDR3nt: TGTGCCATCAGCTCACCCCACCTTACTAGCGGTGAGCAGTTCTTC
CDR3aa: CAISSPHLTSGEQFF

abundance: once
j_gene: TRBJ1-2
d_gene: TRBD1
v_gene: TRBV6-5
CDR3nt: TGTGCCAGCACAGGGGGGATGGATTATGGCTACACCTTC
CDR3aa: CASTGGMDYGYTF

abundance: .
j_gene: TRBJ2-5
d_gene: TRBD2
v_gene: TRBV24-1
CDR3nt: TGTGCCACCAGTGATTTGGGTAGCGGGAGCGAAGAGACCCAGTACTTC
CDR3aa: CATSDLGSGSEETQYF

abundance: .
j_gene: TRBJ2-3
d_gene: .
v_gene: TRBV9
CDR3nt: TGTGCCAGCAGCGCCCTCTCTATGGCAGATACGCAGTATTTT
CDR3aa: CASSALSMADTQYF

abundance: .
j_gene: TRBJ1-1
d_gene: .
v_gene: TRBV6-6
CDR3nt: TGTGCCAGCGGACAGCCGAACACTGAAGCTTTCTTT
CDR3aa: CASGQPNTEAFF

abundance: once
j_gene: TRBJ2-2
d_gene: TRBD1
v_gene: TRBV12-5
CDR3nt: TGTGCTAGTGGTTCGGACAGGGGAACCACCGGGGAGCTGTTTTTT
CDR3aa: CASGSDRGTTGELFF

abundance: once
j_gene: TRBJ2-1
d_gene: TRBD2
v_gene: TRBV10-2
CDR3nt: TGCGCCGCCACTAACCTAGCGGGGGGATATGAGCAGTTCTTC
CDR3aa: CAATNLAGGYEQFF

abundance: .
j_gene: TRBJ1-2
d_gene: .
v_gene: TRBV19
CDR3nt: TGTGCCAGTAGTTTCACCGGGACACCTAACTATGGCTACACCTTC
CDR3aa: CASSFTGTPNYGYTF

abundance: .
j_gene: TRBJ1-1
d_gene: TRBD1
v_gene: TRBV19
CDR3nt: TGTGCCAGTAGTAAGGACAGGGTGAACACTGAAGCTTTCTTT
CDR3aa: CASSKDRVNTEAFF

abundance: once
j_gene: TRBJ2-3
d_gene: .
v_gene: TRBV24-1
CDR3nt: TGTGCCACCAGTGACAGAGCGGTCGTGGATACGCAGTATTTT
CDR3aa: CATSDRAVVDTQYF

abundance: .
j_gene: TRBJ2-3
d_gene: .
v_gene: TRBV9
CDR3nt: TGTGCCAGCAGCGCGGGGACAGATACGCAGTATTTT
CDR3aa: CASSAGTDTQYF

abundance: .
j_gene: TRBJ2-5
d_gene: .
v_gene: TRBV18
CDR3nt: TGTGCCAGCTCACCACCGGGCGGGCCGGGGGAGACCCAGTACTTC
CDR3aa: CASSPPGGPGETQYF

abundance: .
j_gene: TRBJ2-3
d_gene: .
v_gene: TRBV5-1
CDR3nt: TGCGCCAGCAGCTTAACACAGGGATCGGGCACAGATACGCAGTATTTT
CDR3aa: CASSLTQGSGTDTQYF

abundance: .
j_gene: TRBJ2-1
d_gene: TRBD2
v_gene: TRBV7-7
CDR3nt: TGTGCTAGCAGCGTCGGGGGGGCCCACAATGAGCAGTTCTTC
CDR3aa: CASSVGGAHNEQFF

abundance: .
j_gene: TRBJ1-2
d_gene: .
v_gene: TRBV6-5
CDR3nt: TGTGCCAGCAGTTACTCGACCCGGAGCTATGGCTACACCTTC
CDR3aa: CASSYSTRSYGYTF

abundance: .
j_gene: TRBJ2-1
d_gene: .
v_gene: TRBV5-1
CDR3nt: TGCGCCAGCAGCTTGGTCGGGGAGCAGTTCTTC
CDR3aa: CASSLVGEQFF

abundance: .
j_gene: TRBJ2-3
d_gene: .
v_gene: TRBV5-1
CDR3nt: TGCGCCAGCAGCTTGGTGGCACAGCCAGGGGATACGCAGTATTTT
CDR3aa: CASSLVAQPGDTQYF

abundance: .
j_gene: TRBJ1-2
d_gene: .
v_gene: TRBV19
CDR3nt: TGTGCCACCAGGTCGCGACCAAACTATGGCTACACCTTC
CDR3aa: CATRSRPNYGYTF

abundance: once
j_gene: TRBJ1-1
d_gene: .
v_gene: TRBV11-2
CDR3nt: TGTGCCAGCAGCTCCTACAAGGGGGAAGTAGCTTTCTTT
CDR3aa: CASSSYKGEVAFF

abundance: .
j_gene: TRBJ1-5
d_gene: .
v_gene: TRBV19
CDR3nt: TGTGCCAGTAGTATCACAATTTATAGCAATCAGCCCCAGCATTTT
CDR3aa: CASSITIYSNQPQHF

abundance: .
j_gene: TRBJ2-1
d_gene: .
v_gene: TRBV3-1/TRBV3-2
CDR3nt: TGTGCCAGCAGCCAAGGCAGGGGTATGAGTTGGGAGCAGTTCTTC
CDR3aa: CASSQGRGMSWEQFF

abundance: .
j_gene: TRBJ2-1
d_gene: TRBD2
v_gene: TRBV10-3
CDR3nt: TGTGCCATCAGGACTAGCGGGGGGGGCAATGAGCAGTTCTTC
CDR3aa: CAIRTSGGGNEQFF

abundance: .
j_gene: TRBJ2-3
d_gene: TRBD2
v_gene: TRBV5-4
CDR3nt: TGTGCCAGCAGTTGGGGGAATAGCGGGATACGCACAGATACGCAGTATTTT
CDR3aa: CASSWGNSGIRTDTQYF

abundance: .
j_gene: TRBJ1-4
d_gene: .
v_gene: TRBV19
CDR3nt: TGTGCCTGCGGTGCAAGCGTCGGTGAAAAACTGTTTTTT
CDR3aa: CACGASVGEKLFF

abundance: .
j_gene: TRBJ2-1
d_gene: .
v_gene: TRBV5-1
CDR3nt: TGCGCCAGCAGCTTGGAAACGAGTCTCTACAATGAGCAGTTCTTC
CDR3aa: CASSLETSLYNEQFF

abundance: .
j_gene: TRBJ2-7
d_gene: .
v_gene: TRBV5-4
CDR3nt: TGTGCCAGCAGCCAGACGGGGGGCCGGGAGTTCCACGAGCAGTACTTC
CDR3aa: CASSQTGGREFHEQYF

abundance: .
j_gene: TRBJ2-5
d_gene: TRBD2
v_gene: TRBV28
CDR3nt: TGTGCCAGCAGTCAACAACTAGCGGGTCAAGAGACCCAGTACTTC
CDR3aa: CASSQQLAGQETQYF

abundance: .
j_gene: TRBJ1-5
d_gene: TRBD1
v_gene: TRBV5-1
CDR3nt: TGCGCCAGCAGCTTTGGGGACAGCAGCAATCAGCCCCAGCATTTT
CDR3aa: CASSFGDSSNQPQHF

abundance: once
j_gene: TRBJ2-5
d_gene: .
v_gene: TRBV27
CDR3nt: TGTGCCAGCAGTTCGACCAGGTTCCGGGAGACCCAGTACTTC
CDR3aa: CASSSTRFRETQYF

abundance: .
j_gene: TRBJ2-5
d_gene: TRBD2
v_gene: TRBV18
CDR3nt: TGTGCCAGCTCATTCAGACTAGCCCTACAAGAGACCCAGTACTTC
CDR3aa: CASSFRLALQETQYF

abundance: .
j_gene: TRBJ2-2
d_gene: TRBD2
v_gene: TRBV24-1
CDR3nt: TGTGCCACCAGTGACTCTCCTAGCGGGGGGTCTCCCGGGGAGCTGTTTTTT
CDR3aa: CATSDSPSGGSPGELFF

abundance: .
j_gene: TRBJ1-1
d_gene: TRBD1
v_gene: TRBV4-1
CDR3nt: TGCGCCAGCAGCCAAGCGACAGGGGTCAACACTGAAGCTTTCTTT
CDR3aa: CASSQATGVNTEAFF

abundance: .
j_gene: TRBJ2-7
d_gene: TRBD1
v_gene: TRBV19
CDR3nt: TGTGCCAGTAGTATCGGGACAGGAACCTACGAGCAGTACTTC
CDR3aa: CASSIGTGTYEQYF

abundance: once
j_gene: TRBJ2-1
d_gene: .
v_gene: TRBV28
CDR3nt: TGTGCCAGCAGTCCCTCCGGACTCCTATCCAATGAGCAGTTCTTC
CDR3aa: CASSPSGLLSNEQFF

abundance: .
j_gene: TRBJ2-5
d_gene: .
v_gene: TRBV7-2
CDR3nt: TGTGCCAGCAGCTTAGGTTCGAGAGAGACCCAGTACTTC
CDR3aa: CASSLGSRETQYF

abundance: .
j_gene: TRBJ2-3
d_gene: TRBD2
v_gene: TRBV27
CDR3nt: TGTGCCAGCAGCCCGGGGGGACGCAGCACAGATACGCAGTATTTT
CDR3aa: CASSPGGRSTDTQYF

abundance: .
j_gene: TRBJ2-5
d_gene: .
v_gene: TRBV19
CDR3nt: TGTGCCAGTAACCTGTCCCCAGCGGAAGAGACCCAGTACTTC
CDR3aa: CASNLSPAEETQYF

abundance: few
j_gene: TRBJ1-1
d_gene: .
v_gene: TRBV24-1
CDR3nt: TGTGCCACCAGTGATACTTACGACAGCTTGAACACTGAAGCTTTCTTT
CDR3aa: CATSDTYDSLNTEAFF

abundance: .
j_gene: TRBJ1-2
d_gene: .
v_gene: TRBV2
CDR3nt: TGTGCCAGCAGTGGCGACAGCTATGGCTACACCTTC
CDR3aa: CASSGDSYGYTF

abundance: .
j_gene: TRBJ1-2
d_gene: .
v_gene: TRBV6-5
CDR3nt: TGTGCCAGCAGATCGACAGTTTACTATGGCTACACCTTC
CDR3aa: CASRSTVYYGYTF

abundance: .
j_gene: TRBJ1-1
d_gene: .
v_gene: TRBV5-6
CDR3nt: TGTGCCAGCAGCTTGAGGGGTTCATGGAGCACTGAAGCTTTCTTT
CDR3aa: CASSLRGSWSTEAFF

abundance: once
j_gene: TRBJ2-2
d_gene: .
v_gene: TRBV10-3
CDR3nt: TGTGCCATCAGTGAGTCTAACGGGGGACCGAACACCGGGGAGCTGTTTTTT
CDR3aa: CAISESNGGPNTGELFF

abundance: .
j_gene: TRBJ1-5
d_gene: .
v_gene: TRBV27
CDR3nt: TGTGCCAGCAGTTTAGGAGGTCAGCCCCAGCATTTT
CDR3aa: CASSLGGQPQHF

abundance: .
j_gene: TRBJ1-2
d_gene: .
v_gene: TRBV7-9
CDR3nt: TGTGCCAGCAGCTTAATTCAGGGATACGGCTACACCTTC
CDR3aa: CASSLIQGYGYTF

abundance: .
j_gene: TRBJ1-3
d_gene: .
v_gene: TRBV9
CDR3nt: TGTGCCAGCAGCCCCGACACTCTCTCTGGAAACACCATATATTTT
CDR3aa: CASSPDTLSGNTIYF

abundance: .
j_gene: TRBJ2-3
d_gene: TRBD2
v_gene: TRBV19
CDR3nt: TGTGCCAGTAAAAGCGCTAGCGGGATAGATACGCAGTATTTT
CDR3aa: CASKSASGIDTQYF

abundance: .
j_gene: TRBJ2-3
d_gene: TRBD2
v_gene: TRBV5-1
CDR3nt: TGCGCCAGCAGCTTACCCCGAAGGACTAGCGGGAGGGCCCGCGGTACAGATACGCAGTATTTT
CDR3aa: CASSLPRRTSGRARGTDTQYF

abundance: .
j_gene: TRBJ2-1
d_gene: TRBD1
v_gene: TRBV19
CDR3nt: TGTGCCAGTAGAAGACAGGGGAATGAGCAGTTCTTC
CDR3aa: CASRRQGNEQFF

abundance: .
j_gene: TRBJ2-1
d_gene: .
v_gene: TRBV7-2
CDR3nt: TGTGCCAGCAGCTTAGGGCTAGCCCATTCTTACAATGAGCAGTTCTTC
CDR3aa: CASSLGLAHSYNEQFF

abundance: .
j_gene: TRBJ1-2
d_gene: .
v_gene: TRBV19
CDR3nt: TGTGCCAGTACGGGGGTCGATGGCTACACCTTC
CDR3aa: CASTGVDGYTF

abundance: .
j_gene: TRBJ1-1
d_gene: .
v_gene: TRBV5-6
CDR3nt: TGTGCCAGCAGTCTTGGGAGGGGTTTCACTGAAGCTTTCTTT
CDR3aa: CASSLGRGFTEAFF

abundance: .
j_gene: TRBJ2-3
d_gene: .
v_gene: TRBV19
CDR3nt: TGTGCCAGTACCTCCTTATCGGGGGGCTTCACAGATACGCAGTATTTT
CDR3aa: CASTSLSGGFTDTQYF

abundance: .
j_gene: TRBJ1-2
d_gene: .
v_gene: TRBV27
CDR3nt: TGTGCCAGCAGTTTATCGGCGGCAGCCCGGGTCTATGGCTACACCTTC
CDR3aa: CASSLSAAARVYGYTF